This T cell receptor (beta chain) is from a study of tissue T cells after allogeneic stem cell transplantation. Study findings and constraints: TCR repertoires tracked anatomic similarity, regardless of disease or transplant status.

V shed 6 bases, J shed 5 bases, and the junction held 12 bases outside the gene matches. From germline, CDR1 is SEHNR and CDR2 FQNEAQ (reference sequence). The CDR3 loop spans 16 amino acids. Measured with immunoSEQ multiplex PCR; TCRdb has only the in-frame clones, and not every one. The sample records a few thousand clones, roughly 69% being singletons. Points on this clone: The antigen remains unidentified.

The sequences come from tissue from the colon, collected at autopsy. This TCR derives from an older female donor with lung cancer. This chain connects TRBV7-9 to TRBJ2-1; 8 positions match TRBD2. For the CDR3, the DNA is TGTGCCAGCAGTCCTTTTGACGGGGGGGCTGACAATGAGCAGTTCTTC. Translated, it gives CASSPFDGGADNEQFF.